One T cell receptor (beta chain) is described in this entry. Its specificity is unknown. This record comes from a study of cytomegalovirus exposure and HLA in healthy donors. Profiled with immunoSEQ multiplex PCR; TCRdb holds only in-frame clones, not every one. Among over 120,000 clones listed, roughly 86% were seen once. General observations from the study: Confirmation in vitro established that a few CMV-associated chains were specific for CMV antigens. In the approximately 130 validation repertoires, around 95% of cluster scores exceeded 0, per a later analysis. Most TCR sequences proved rare, with some public TCRs found in many donors.

Per the germline V gene, CDR1 is MNHNY and CDR2 is SVGAGI (reference sequence). The CDR3 sequence is 14 residues long. Deletions cut 0 bases from V and 4 bases from J, with 7 bases between. This TCR came from a man between 18 and 35 years old in good health and CMV-seropositive. The sequencing sample was made of PBMCs. J is TRBJ2-1 and V is TRBV6-6, with TRBD1 as a possible D gene (6 bases). The CDR3 region has the DNA TGTGCCAGCAGTTACTCGACAGGATACAATGAGCAGTTCTTC. Its protein is CASSYSTGYNEQFF.